These T cell receptor beta chains were read from a single sample in a study of cytotoxic CD8 clonotypes in ibrutinib-treated CLL. The protocol was immunoSEQ multiplex PCR, while the TCRdb copy is restricted to in-frame clones and leaves out a portion. The profile shows 270,000 or so clones, approximately 76% of them singletons. Here the sequenced sample was PBMCs, taken at disease progression, from a patient treated with ibrutinib. All receptors derive from a human donor with chronic lymphocytic leukemia. Each CDR3 is given with its conserved first and last residue. Fields, in order: J gene, V gene, D gene, clone size, CDR3 protein, CDR3 DNA. The D gene is left open where the match is weak. Size is stated for part of the rows, as once, few or many counts, or as a class when the clone is expanded.

J gene: TRBJ2-2; V gene: TRBV6-1; D gene: .; clone size: few; CDR3 protein: CASSEAQNTGELFF; CDR3 DNA: TGTGCCAGCAGTGAAGCACAGAACACCGGGGAGCTGTTTTTT
J gene: TRBJ1-4; V gene: TRBV2; D gene: .; clone size: .; CDR3 protein: CASIDATNEKLFF; CDR3 DNA: TGTGCCAGCATAGATGCAACTAATGAAAAACTGTTTTTT
J gene: TRBJ1-2; V gene: TRBV7-9; D gene: .; clone size: .; CDR3 protein: CASSSLGRSYGYTF; CDR3 DNA: TGTGCCAGCAGCTCGTTGGGCCGTAGCTATGGCTACACCTTC
J gene: TRBJ2-7; V gene: TRBV7-9; D gene: .; clone size: .; CDR3 protein: CASSHRQGNSYEQYF; CDR3 DNA: TGTGCCAGCAGCCACCGCCAGGGGAACTCCTACGAGCAGTACTTC
J gene: TRBJ1-5; V gene: TRBV19; D gene: TRBD1; clone size: .; CDR3 protein: CASSIQGGNQPQHF; CDR3 DNA: TGTGCCAGTAGTATCCAGGGGGGAAATCAGCCCCAGCATTTT
J gene: TRBJ2-7; V gene: TRBV29-1; D gene: TRBD1; clone size: .; CDR3 protein: CSVAGTGNSYEQYF; CDR3 DNA: TGCAGCGTAGCAGGGACAGGGAACTCCTACGAGCAGTACTTC
J gene: TRBJ2-1; V gene: TRBV7-2; D gene: .; clone size: .; CDR3 protein: CASSLVPVYEQFF; CDR3 DNA: TGTGCCAGCAGCTTAGTCCCGGTTTATGAGCAGTTCTTC
J gene: TRBJ2-2; V gene: TRBV7-2; D gene: .; clone size: .; CDR3 protein: CASSLNLWRAGAGELFF; CDR3 DNA: TGTGCCAGCAGCTTAAACTTATGGCGGGCAGGGGCCGGGGAGCTGTTTTTT
J gene: TRBJ1-1; V gene: TRBV18; D gene: .; clone size: .; CDR3 protein: CASSRDRGGNTEAFF; CDR3 DNA: TGTGCCAGCTCACGGGACCGCGGCGGGAACACTGAAGCTTTCTTT
J gene: TRBJ1-5; V gene: TRBV19; D gene: TRBD1; clone size: few; CDR3 protein: CASSLGQGSQPQHF; CDR3 DNA: TGTGCCAGTAGCCTCGGACAGGGGAGTCAGCCCCAGCATTTT
J gene: TRBJ1-2; V gene: TRBV25-1; D gene: .; clone size: .; CDR3 protein: CASSETQGGGPYGYTF; CDR3 DNA: TGTGCCAGCAGTGAAACACAGGGAGGAGGACCCTATGGCTACACCTTC
J gene: TRBJ1-2; V gene: TRBV14; D gene: .; clone size: .; CDR3 protein: CASSQGQGRSYGYTF; CDR3 DNA: TGTGCCAGCAGCCAAGGGCAGGGGAGGTCCTATGGCTACACCTTC
J gene: TRBJ2-3; V gene: TRBV6-5; D gene: .; clone size: .; CDR3 protein: CASSYSGIVTDTQYF; CDR3 DNA: TGTGCCAGCAGTTACTCCGGGATAGTCACAGATACGCAGTATTTT
J gene: TRBJ2-2; V gene: TRBV18; D gene: TRBD1; clone size: .; CDR3 protein: CASSRDRDTGELFF; CDR3 DNA: TGTGCCAGCTCTCGGGACAGGGACACCGGGGAGCTGTTTTTT
J gene: TRBJ2-3; V gene: TRBV18; D gene: .; clone size: once; CDR3 protein: CASSPGQSTDTQYF; CDR3 DNA: TGTGCCAGCTCACCCGGACAGAGCACAGATACGCAGTATTTT
J gene: TRBJ2-2; V gene: TRBV18; D gene: TRBD2; clone size: .; CDR3 protein: CASSPGGLAGAGELFF; CDR3 DNA: TGTGCCAGCTCACCAGGGGGACTAGCGGGAGCCGGGGAGCTGTTTTTT
J gene: TRBJ1-2; V gene: TRBV27; D gene: TRBD1; clone size: .; CDR3 protein: CASRRQGRINYGYTF; CDR3 DNA: TGTGCCAGCAGACGACAGGGGAGGATTAACTATGGCTACACCTTC
J gene: TRBJ2-1; V gene: TRBV14; D gene: TRBD1; clone size: .; CDR3 protein: CASSQDRGRWDEQFF; CDR3 DNA: TGTGCCAGCAGCCAAGACAGGGGGCGATGGGATGAGCAGTTCTTC
J gene: TRBJ1-1; V gene: TRBV21-1; D gene: .; clone size: .; CDR3 protein: CASSKGLGTEAFF; CDR3 DNA: TGTGCCAGCAGCAAAGGGTTGGGCACTGAAGCTTTCTTT
J gene: TRBJ1-5; V gene: TRBV4-2; D gene: .; clone size: .; CDR3 protein: CASSLTRVNQPQHF; CDR3 DNA: TGTGCCAGCAGCCTTACCAGGGTGAATCAGCCCCAGCATTTT
J gene: TRBJ1-5; V gene: TRBV28; D gene: .; clone size: .; CDR3 protein: CASERGQPQHF; CDR3 DNA: TGTGCCAGCGAAAGGGGTCAGCCCCAGCATTTT
J gene: TRBJ2-3; V gene: TRBV5-8; D gene: .; clone size: .; CDR3 protein: CASSFQGSSTDTQYF; CDR3 DNA: TGTGCCAGCAGCTTTCAAGGGAGTAGCACAGATACGCAGTATTTT
J gene: TRBJ2-3; V gene: TRBV29-1; D gene: TRBD2; clone size: .; CDR3 protein: CSTGRGGDTQYF; CDR3 DNA: TGCAGCACAGGACGGGGGGGAGATACGCAGTATTTT
J gene: TRBJ1-3; V gene: TRBV9; D gene: .; clone size: .; CDR3 protein: CASSVGGAPSGNTIYF; CDR3 DNA: TGTGCCAGCAGCGTAGGGGGGGCCCCCTCTGGAAACACCATATATTTT
J gene: TRBJ2-7; V gene: TRBV29-1; D gene: .; clone size: .; CDR3 protein: CSAAWGTGYEQYF; CDR3 DNA: TGCAGCGCCGCCTGGGGGACTGGCTACGAGCAGTACTTC
J gene: TRBJ1-2; V gene: TRBV29-1; D gene: .; clone size: .; CDR3 protein: CSAPGQGFLGYTF; CDR3 DNA: TGCAGCGCACCGGGCCAGGGTTTTTTGGGCTACACCTTC
J gene: TRBJ1-5; V gene: TRBV10-3; D gene: .; clone size: .; CDR3 protein: CAISGDYADQPQHF; CDR3 DNA: TGTGCCATCAGTGGGGACTATGCTGATCAGCCCCAGCATTTT
J gene: TRBJ2-2; V gene: TRBV29-1; D gene: .; clone size: .; CDR3 protein: CSVRLVFTGELFF; CDR3 DNA: TGCAGCGTGCGACTAGTCTTCACCGGGGAGCTGTTTTTT
J gene: TRBJ2-6; V gene: TRBV4-3; D gene: .; clone size: .; CDR3 protein: CASSPPGAAGANVLTF; CDR3 DNA: TGCGCCAGCAGCCCCCCCGGGGCGGCTGGGGCCAACGTCCTGACTTTC
J gene: TRBJ2-7; V gene: TRBV2; D gene: TRBD1; clone size: once; CDR3 protein: CASRKTGAPSEQYF; CDR3 DNA: TGTGCCAGCAGGAAAACAGGGGCCCCAAGCGAGCAGTACTTC
J gene: TRBJ2-3; V gene: TRBV27; D gene: TRBD1; clone size: .; CDR3 protein: CASRWSRGRTDTQYF; CDR3 DNA: TGTGCCAGCAGGTGGTCGAGGGGGCGCACAGATACGCAGTATTTT
J gene: TRBJ2-1; V gene: TRBV29-1; D gene: .; clone size: .; CDR3 protein: CGIRHNEQFF; CDR3 DNA: TGCGGCATCAGGCACAATGAGCAGTTCTTC
J gene: TRBJ2-2; V gene: TRBV7-2; D gene: .; clone size: .; CDR3 protein: CASSLARATGELFF; CDR3 DNA: TGTGCCAGCAGCTTAGCGCGCGCCACCGGGGAGCTGTTTTTT
J gene: TRBJ2-1; V gene: TRBV7-9; D gene: .; clone size: few; CDR3 protein: CASSPRQADEQFF; CDR3 DNA: TGTGCCAGCAGCCCTCGACAGGCCGATGAGCAGTTCTTC
J gene: TRBJ2-1; V gene: TRBV27; D gene: TRBD1; clone size: .; CDR3 protein: CASSRGQIGALFF; CDR3 DNA: TGTGCCAGCAGTAGGGGACAGATAGGGGCGCTTTTCTTC
J gene: TRBJ1-2; V gene: TRBV7-8; D gene: .; clone size: few; CDR3 protein: CASSFRTRTANYGYTF; CDR3 DNA: TGTGCCAGCAGCTTTCGTACCCGGACAGCTAACTATGGCTACACCTTC
J gene: TRBJ2-2; V gene: TRBV2; D gene: .; clone size: .; CDR3 protein: CASSARNTGELFF; CDR3 DNA: TGTGCCAGCAGTGCCAGAAACACCGGGGAGCTGTTTTTT